This T cell receptor (beta chain) originates from a study of regulatory T cells in long-lasting Graves disease (dated by TCRdb to 2020 to 2023). Turning to the overall study: In the newly diagnosed Graves' disease group, patients had been taking antithyroid drugs for less than 3 months. The study was registered as a clinical trial and conducted in China. Peripheral blood TCR sequencing and RNA sequencing compared persistent Graves' disease patients with newly diagnosed Graves' disease patients. A total of roughly 35 samples underwent TCR sequencing: some 13 from persistent and around 20 from newly diagnosed Graves' disease patients. Study-wide conclusions, independent of this receptor: Persistent patients shared more public clonotypes among themselves (2,741) than newly diagnosed patients did (about 1,000). Lower TCR Shannon entropy and fewer highly expanded clones were observed in persistent Graves' disease patients than in newly diagnosed patients, which suggested clonal expansion. Peripheral blood alone was examined, since thyroid tissue, which constituted the primary lesion, could not be accessed. The small sample size was acknowledged by the authors as a limitation that may reduce accuracy. Preferential use of TRBV28, TRBJ1-2 and TRBJ2-5 was observed in persistent disease, whereas TRBV20-1 and TRBJ2-1 were favored in newly diagnosed disease. Sequencing and analysis were limited to the TCR beta chain.

Explained via the paper, the time point label denotes: newly diagnosed GD, antithyroid drugs for less than 3 months. For both TCR sequencing and RNA sequencing, RNA was extracted from PBMCs in TRIzol. The diagnosis of Graves' disease followed American Thyroid Association guidelines. Recruitment of patients was carried out at an endocrinology department in Xi'an, China. Each patient gave approximately 8.8 milliliters of peripheral blood, collected in an EDTA anticoagulant tube. Ficoll Paque Plus density gradient separation was used to isolate PBMCs, and no additional T cell sorting was done. An Agilent 2100 Bioanalyzer and agarose gel were used to assess RNA quality, and a NanoDrop 2000 was used to measure RNA concentration. This clonotype was found many times. It has no known antigen specificity. Qualities for individual bases were not recorded, and no much larger clone is one base off. The method was multiplex PCR. Reads for this sample came from an Illumina HiSeq 4000. iRepertoire HTBI primers and Arm-PCR amplification of CDR3 regions were used to construct TCR beta libraries. Gel purification was performed on PCR products prior to sequencing. Under the source paper's analysis protocol: Across samples, roughly 60 TRBV and 14 TRBJ segments were identified and used for gene usage analysis of CDR3 amino acid clonotypes. COPE and FqMerger were used to merge the filtered high-quality paired reads into contigs. BLAST was used to align contigs to IMGT TRBV, TRBD and TRBJ reference genes, and CDR3 was defined according to IMGT. Any clonotype with a frequency above 0.1% was classified as a highly expanded clone. Repertoire diversity was measured by Shannon entropy, and V-J evenness by the Gini coefficient. A clonotype was considered public if more than one individual shared it. In-frame beta chains were kept once TCRdb had trimmed the public reads at Q25 with fastp and called clones with MiXCR. Every CDR3 protein is listed once, alongside the most common genes and DNA of its rows. TCRdb, not the original authors, processed these V and J calls. This sample is represented by some 250,000 distinct CDR3 sequences; 18% of them were singletons. The ten largest clones take up 14% of the sample.

As encoded in the germline V gene, CDR1 is KGHDR while CDR2 is SFDVKD. The trim is 7 bases for V and 2 bases for J, with a gap of 11 bases between the germline ends. Counted from cysteine to phenylalanine, this CDR3 has 13 amino acids. Just CDR3 DNA is preserved here, 39 bases in frame from base 1. This same sample was also taken into another study, of T cells in Graves' hyperthyroidism and ophthalmopathy. As noted in the second study: Graves' hyperthyroidism was defined as stable when no progression to ophthalmopathy occurred over 18 months of follow-up. Hyperthyroidism patients were newly diagnosed, had a disease duration of under 2 months, and were aged 18 to 65 years. Patients with uncontrolled infections, other autoimmune diseases, pregnancy or lactation were excluded. Clinical symptoms, serum thyroxine and TRAb, thyroid ultrasound, and orbital computed tomography formed the basis for the diagnoses. The first round of RT-PCR for the TCR CDR3 was performed with the HTBI primer set and the Qiagen OneStep RT-PCR kit. Most expanded thyroid clonotypes (frequency above 0.001) were also detected in blood, suggesting blood repertoires may reflect thyroid immune responses. Ophthalmopathy was separated from stable hyperthyroidism by a 13 V-J signature model, with approximately 86% sensitivity and approximately 81% specificity obtained in cross-validation and 80%/75% obtained in testing. In validation, the model predicted progression to ophthalmopathy with over 65% sensitivity and 72% to 85% specificity, a median of about 6 months before onset. TCR V-J signatures able to tell the groups apart were searched for in a discovery cohort of approximately 95 patients, of whom 43 had Graves' ophthalmopathy and 57 had stable Graves' hyperthyroidism. An independent validation cohort of under 20 hyperthyroidism patients and over 15 patients who later progressed to ophthalmopathy tested prospective prediction of ophthalmopathy. The approximately 90 discovery patients were divided at random into training and test sets in a 7:3 ratio. The study also compared thyroid tissue and blood T-cell repertoires from five or six Graves' hyperthyroidism patients. Once sampling was done, hyperthyroidism patients were given methimazole at a starting dose of 30 mg daily, whereas ophthalmopathy patients were given high-dose intravenous methylprednisolone. The libraries were constructed in a second round of multiplex PCR and then size-selected and purified. Paired-end sequencing of the libraries was performed with 100 bp reads on an Illumina HiSeq2000. SOAPnuke was used to process the raw data, throwing out any read that contained adapters or uncalled bases, had a mean Phred below 15, or lacked an exact constant-primer or identifier match. High-quality paired reads were merged using COPE v1.2.5, and each unique nucleotide sequence was defined as a clonotype. MiTCR v1.1 was used to align clonotypes to the IMGT TRBV, TRBD and TRBJ reference segments. The analysis included only V-J combinations with a frequency above 0.0001, which together covered 98% to 99.2% of the repertoires. A TCS score was defined as the ratio between F50 (clonal expansion) and ExV (chaos), using BLOSUM62-based TCRdist between CDR3 peptides within each V-J. Welch's t-statistics and random forest reduced roughly 530 V-J features to roughly 13, which were used in a naive Bayes classifier (R e1071). No statistical method was used to fix the sample size in advance, and group allocation was not hidden from the investigators. The paper describes TCR Vbeta CDR3 sequencing of more than 120 peripheral blood samples, made up of 43 ophthalmopathy patients, roughly 72 hyperthyroidism patients and 17 progressor patients.

The chain employs TRBV24-1 and TRBJ2-7; confidence is insufficient to name the D gene. This TCR came from a woman in her twenties or thirties with Graves disease. Donor details come from another sample of the same person, matched by shared clones. Here the sequenced sample was peripheral blood mononuclear cells (PBMCs), taken at new diagnosis, from a patient treated with antithyroid drugs. The DNA reads TGTGCCACCAGGGAAGGGTATACCTACGAGCAGTACTTC. Translated, it gives CATREGYTYEQYF.